This T cell receptor (beta chain) came from a study of graft-versus-host responses after intestinal transplantation. TCRdb keeps only in-frame clones here, not all; method: immunoSEQ multiplex PCR. Here the sample spans approximately 76,000 clones, 84% being singletons. CDR3 size: 15 residues. V lost 3 bases to trimming and J lost 0 bases, with 11 bases between them. Germline CDR1 is GTSNPN and CDR2 is SVGIG (reference sequence). About this clone: Its specificity is unknown.

The sequence came from a human donor who was the organ donor for an intestinal transplant. This chain uses TRBV30 with TRBJ1-4; D is unclear. The sample in question was unstimulated CD4+ T cells sorted from spleen or lymph node cells, obtained before transplant. This CDR3 is CAWRGGQATNEKLFF. CDR3 nucleotides: TGTGCCTGGAGGGGAGGTCAAGCAACTAATGAAAAACTGTTTTTT.